This T cell receptor beta chain was sequenced during a study of blood T cell repertoires in COVID-19. Study-wide background: Nucleic acid was either cDNA or gDNA, and it came from T cells, B-cell-depleted T cells, or PBMCs.

Categorization into cohorts depended on clinical history that participants reported. There are 16 residues in the CDR3. Looked up from germline, CDR1 is LGHDT and CDR2 is YNNKEL (reference sequence). The ends were cut back, 1 base at V and 0 bases at J, with 10 bases in the middle. Clones were read by immunoSEQ multiplex PCR, and TCRdb kept only the in-frame ones, dropping some. The sample has 160,000 or so clones, 80% seen once. The source is a woman in her sixties who had recovered from COVID-19. V gene TRBV3-1 (or the pseudogene TRBV3-2) combines with J gene TRBJ1-5, with a tentative D call TRBD1 (6 bases). The specimen was PBMCs or T cells enriched from blood (not recorded which). The CDR3 DNA is TGTGCCAGCAGCCAAGGCACAGGGTATAGCAATCAGCCCCAGCATTTT. It codes for CASSQGTGYSNQPQHF.